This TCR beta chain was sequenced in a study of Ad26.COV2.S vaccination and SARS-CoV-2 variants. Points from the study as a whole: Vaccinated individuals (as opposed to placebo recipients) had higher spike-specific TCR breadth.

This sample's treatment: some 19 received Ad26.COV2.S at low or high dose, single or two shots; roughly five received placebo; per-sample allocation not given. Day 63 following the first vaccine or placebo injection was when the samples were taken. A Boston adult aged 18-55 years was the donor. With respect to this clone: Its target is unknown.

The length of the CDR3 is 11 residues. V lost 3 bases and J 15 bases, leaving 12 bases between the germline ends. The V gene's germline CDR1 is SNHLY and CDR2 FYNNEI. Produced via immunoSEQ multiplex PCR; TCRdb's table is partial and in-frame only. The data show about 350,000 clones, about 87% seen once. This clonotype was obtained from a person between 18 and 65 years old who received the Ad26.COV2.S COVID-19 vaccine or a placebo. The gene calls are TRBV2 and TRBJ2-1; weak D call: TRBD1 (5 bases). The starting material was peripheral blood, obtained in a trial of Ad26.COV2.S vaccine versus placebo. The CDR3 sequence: CASSDQGYTFF. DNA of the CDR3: TGTGCCAGCAGTGACCAGGGCTACACGTTCTTC.